The 15 T cell receptor beta chains listed next were all sequenced from one sample in a study of blood T cell repertoires in COVID-19. TCRdb's table, derived via immunoSEQ multiplex PCR, lists solely in-frame clones and lacks some. The profile shows 250,000 to 350,000 clones, 90% of them singletons. The specimen was PBMCs or T cells enriched from blood (not recorded which). Every receptor here comes from a woman aged 18-29 years with acute COVID-19.

J is TRBJ2-5 and V is TRBV10-2; perhaps TRBD1 as D (6 bases). The germline V gene has CDR1 WSHSY and CDR2 SAAADI. This CDR3 is 18 amino acids long. V lost 0 bases and J lost 5, with 22 bases in between. For the CDR3, the DNA is TGCGCCAGCAGTGAGTCCACTATCAGGGGCGCGAGTTGGGAGACCCAGTACTTC. Protein product: CASSESTIRGASWETQYF.

The rearrangement links TRBV6-2 or TRBV6-3 to TRBJ1-5, with 9 bases fitting TRBD1. Germline V gives CDR1 MNHEY, CDR2 SVGEGT. The CDR3 extends over 17 amino acids. The trim removed 5 bases at V and 1 base at J, leaving 9 bases unmatched. The CDR3 protein is CASSGGTGIDSNQPQHF. The CDR3 coding sequence is TGTGCCAGCAGTGGCGGGACAGGGATTGACAGCAATCAGCCCCAGCATTTT.

The chain recombines TRBV16 with TRBJ2-3; a weak D match, TRBD2 (5 bases). The CDR3 length is 15 residues. Germline V gene sequence: CDR1 KGHSY, CDR2 FQNENV. V lost 0 bases and J lost 3, with 10 bases in between. The DNA of the CDR3 is TGTGCCAGCAGCCAATCCGGGGAAAGGACAGATACGCAGTATTTT. Translated: CASSQSGERTDTQYF. Full variable domain (rest looked up from reference TRBV16 and TRBJ2-3): GEEVAQTPKHLVRGEGQKAKLYCAPIKGHSYVFWYQQVLKNEFKFLISFQNENVFDETGMPKERFSAKCLPNSPCSLEIQATKLEDSAVYFCASSQSGERTDTQYFGPGTRLTVL.

Here the CDR3 DNA reads TGTGCCAGTAGTAATCTACTCGGGACAGGGAGCACCGGGGAGCTGTTTTTT. Translated: CASSNLLGTGSTGELFF. The V and J genes are TRBV19 and TRBJ2-2; 9 bases fit TRBD1. V lost 4 bases and J lost 4; bases outside the gene matches: 10. CDR3 length: 17 residues. Germline CDR1 is LNHDA and CDR2 is SQIVND (reference sequence).

This clone was seen more than once but under ten times. The chain joins TRBV18 to TRBJ2-3; tentative D call: TRBD1 (6 bases). Germline V gives CDR1 KGHSH, CDR2 LQKENI. Trimming removed 6 bases at V and 0 bases at J, with 13 bases between. The CDR3 sequence is 15 residues long. The CDR3 DNA reads TGTGCCAGCTCTGGACGGGACACAAGCACAGATACGCAGTATTTT. Residues: CASSGRDTSTDTQYF. Using reference TRBV18 and TRBJ2-3 for the parts outside the CDR3, the full variable domain is NAGVMQNPRHLVRRRGQEARLRCSPMKGHSHVYWYRQLPEEGLKFMVYLQKENIIDESGMPKERFSAEFPKEGPSILRIQQVVRGDSAAYFCASSGRDTSTDTQYFGPGTRLTVL.

This chain joins TRBV6-5 and TRBJ2-3; 7 nucleotides align to TRBD1. The CDR3 length is 13 residues. The germline V gene has CDR1 MNHEY and CDR2 SVGAGI. V gave up 10 bases and J gave up 1 base; unmatched junction bases: 5. The CDR3 region has the DNA TGTGCCACCTATACAGGGGGCACAGATACGCAGTATTTT. Residues: CATYTGGTDTQYF.

The V call is TRBV2, the J call TRBJ2-5, with 9 bases identical to TRBD1. This CDR3 is 16 amino acids long. Trimming took 7 bases from V and 0 from J; bases not matched to a gene: 9. Germline values: CDR1 SNHLY, CDR2 FYNNEI. The CDR3 sequence is CASTLVGTGYQETQYF. CDR3 bases: TGTGCCAGCACCCTGGTTGGGACAGGGTACCAAGAGACCCAGTACTTC. Drawing the rest from reference TRBV2 and TRBJ2-5, the complete variable domain is EPEVTQTPSHQVTQMGQEVILRCVPISNHLYFYWYRQILGQKVEFLVSFYNNEISEKSEIFDDQFSVERPDGSNFTLKIRSTKLEDSAMYFCASTLVGTGYQETQYFGPGTRLLVL.

The rearrangement links TRBV19 to TRBJ2-7; 10 bases are a match to TRBD1. The trim removed 2 bases at V and 3 bases at J, leaving 7 bases unmatched. CDR3 length equals 16 residues. Looked up from germline, CDR1 is LNHDA and CDR2 is SQIVND (reference sequence). DNA for the CDR3: TGTGCCAGTAGTATATCAGGGGACAGGGGTTACTACGAGCAGTACTTC. The encoded protein is CASSISGDRGYYEQYF. The full variable domain, rest sourced from reference TRBV19 and TRBJ2-7, is DGGITQSPKYLFRKEGQNVTLSCEQNLNHDAMYWYRQDPGQGLRLIYYSQIVNDFQKGDIAEGYSVSREKKESFPLTVTSAQKNPTAFYLCASSISGDRGYYEQYFGPGTRLTVT.

J is TRBJ1-3 and V is TRBV7-9; D remains ambiguous. Trimming stripped 5 bases from V and 2 bases from J, with 10 bases between. The length of the CDR3 is 14 residues. Germline assignment: CDR1 SEHNR and CDR2 FQNEAQ (reference sequence). The CDR3: CASSPIRTGNTIYF. The CDR3 region has the DNA TGTGCCAGCAGCCCTATACGAACTGGAAACACCATATATTTT.

This clone appeared a few times. V gene TRBV5-1 combines with J gene TRBJ2-7; TRBD2 matches at 13 bases. The ends lost 4 bases at V and 6 bases at J; junction bases unmatched: 1. CDR3 size: 13 residues. CDR1 and CDR2 from the germline V gene are SGHRS and YFSETQ. CDR3 bases: TGCGCCAGCAGCCGGACTAGCGGGAGCGAGCAGTACTTC. It translates to CASSRTSGSEQYF.

V gene TRBV25-1 combines with J gene TRBJ2-1; 9 bases are shared with TRBD2. The V gene's germline CDR1 is MGHDK and CDR2 SYGVNS. Trimming took 6 bases from V and 6 from J; bases not matched to a gene: 9. The CDR3 loop spans 15 amino acids. The CDR3 sequence is CASSRAGGSGNEQFF. The DNA for the CDR3 is TGTGCCAGCAGCCGGGCGGGAGGGTCGGGCAATGAGCAGTTCTTC.

The chain couples TRBV7-9 to TRBJ1-2; 7 bases align to TRBD1. The CDR3 totals 14 residues. Germline V lookup: CDR1 SEHNR, CDR2 FQNEAQ (reference sequence). V was clipped by 5 bases and J by 5 bases; unmatched bases: 8. This chain's CDR3 is CASSLEGAGYGYTF. Here the CDR3 DNA reads TGTGCCAGCAGCCTGGAGGGGGCGGGGTATGGCTACACCTTC.

DNA for the CDR3: TGTGCCAGCTCACCACCGTACAGGCTCGCCGAAGCTTTCTTT. Its protein product is CASSPPYRLAEAFF. The gene calls are TRBV18 and TRBJ1-1; maybe TRBD1 (5 bases). Deletions cut 0 bases from V and 8 bases from J, with 13 bases between. The germline V gene encodes CDR1 KGHSH and CDR2 LQKENI. This CDR3 comprises 14 residues.

The chain links TRBV19 to TRBJ1-4, with 10 nucleotides matching TRBD1. CDR3 length: 17 amino acids. In germline, CDR1 is LNHDA, CDR2 SQIVND (reference sequence). The ends lost 9 bases at V and 0 bases at J; junction bases unmatched: 10. This CDR3 is CASRQGQGRSTNEKLFF. The CDR3 nucleotides read TGTGCCAGCCGCCAGGGACAGGGGCGATCAACTAATGAAAAACTGTTTTTT.

There are a few counts of this clone. V is TRBV5-6 and J is TRBJ1-5, with D possibly being TRBD1 (6 bases). The CDR3 spans 14 residues. V was trimmed by 0 bases and J by 9 bases, leaving 13 bases between them. Germline V gene lookup returns CDR1 SGHDT and CDR2 YYEEEE. CDR3 in amino acids: CASSLGAGVGPQHF. The CDR3 bases are TGTGCCAGCAGCTTGGGGGCAGGGGTTGGGCCCCAGCATTTT.